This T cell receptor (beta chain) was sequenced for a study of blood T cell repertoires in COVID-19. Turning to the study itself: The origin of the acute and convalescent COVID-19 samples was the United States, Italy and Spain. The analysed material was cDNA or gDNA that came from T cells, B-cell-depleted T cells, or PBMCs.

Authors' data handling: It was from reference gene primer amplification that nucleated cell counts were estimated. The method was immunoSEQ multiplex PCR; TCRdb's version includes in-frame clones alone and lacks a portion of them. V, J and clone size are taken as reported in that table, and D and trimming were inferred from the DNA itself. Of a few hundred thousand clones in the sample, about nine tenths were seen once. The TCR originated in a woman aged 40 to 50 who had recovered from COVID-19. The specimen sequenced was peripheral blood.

CDR3 in DNA: TGTGCCAGCAGTTTGGCGGAGGCCTACGAGCAGTACTTC. Translation: CASSLAEAYEQYF. This chain connects TRBV27 to TRBJ2-7, with a possible D match to TRBD2 (5 bases). V was shortened by 3 bases and J by 2 bases, with 8 bases between the two germline ends. CDR3 size: 13 residues. Germline V gives CDR1 MNHEY, CDR2 SMNVEV (reference sequence).